This paragraph reports one T cell receptor beta chain. This specimen comes from a study of blood T cell repertoires in COVID-19. The wider study: COVID-19 samples, acute and convalescent, were from the United States, Italy and Spain.

The repertoire was sequenced with immunoSEQ multiplex PCR; TCRdb's copy has only in-frame clones and lacks some. This sample has about 120,000 clones, with roughly 89% found just once. This CDR3 is built from 18 residues. Trimming cost V 3 bases and J 6 bases; bases outside gene matches: 18. Germline lookup yields CDR1 SGDLS and CDR2 YYNGEE. The chain recombines TRBV9 with TRBJ2-3, with 8 bases identical to TRBD1. This receptor was obtained from a woman aged 25 to 39 who had recovered from COVID-19. The source material was PBMCs or T cells enriched from blood (not recorded which). The CDR3 loop reads CASSGVPPPDRGIDTQYF. As DNA, the CDR3 is TGTGCCAGCAGCGGGGTGCCGCCCCCCGACAGGGGTATCGATACGCAGTATTTT.